This record looks at one TCR beta chain sequence and its context. Its matching antigen is unknown. CD45RO/CCR7/CD25/CD127/CD95/CD27 staining was used to isolate CD4+ naive, central memory, regulatory and stem cell-like memory cells by sorting. V lost 5 bases, J lost 2 bases, and 9 bases lay in between. The CDR3 runs to 13 residues. Germline CDR1 SGDLS, CDR2 YYNGEE. The investigators reverse transcribed all of the isolated RNA, so they sequenced expressed TCRB transcripts. Approximately 3.5 million reads per sample on average were obtained from naive, central memory and regulatory T cell samples. The method was immunoSEQ multiplex PCR; TCRdb's version includes in-frame clones alone and lacks a portion of them. The table records about 120,000 clones, about a sixth of them present only once. These data belong to a study of beta chain features in type 1 diabetes. General observations from the study: Among all four CD4+ subsets, Type 1 diabetes patients had TCRB CDR3s that were moderately but significantly shorter.

This TCR was recovered from a man aged 25-45 years with type 1 diabetes. The V and J genes are TRBV9 and TRBJ2-3, with D perhaps matching TRBD1 (5 bases). Sequencing was carried out using central memory CD4+ T cells from blood. The DNA of the CDR3 is TGTGCCAGCAGTCAGGGAAACACAGATACGCAGTATTTT. It yields the protein CASSQGNTDTQYF.